This paragraph reports one TCR beta chain. This clonotype was found a few times. Its antigen has not been determined. Per-base qualities were not stored, and no clone one base away is much larger. This beta chain came through as a stray read in a library set up for alpha chains, and its size says little. Between the V and J ends, shortened by 1 base and 1 base respectively, the junction contains 14 bases. CDR1 and CDR2 are read off the germline V gene as SNHLY and FYNNEI. Inclusive of the bounding cysteine and phenylalanine, the CDR3 is 17 residues long. Only CDR3 DNA is held: 51 bases, read in frame from base 1. The data were obtained in a study of spatial heterogeneity in lung cancer (dated by TCRdb to about 2019). Some background on the complete study: Donors were some 78 patients with early-stage, untreated non-small cell lung cancer from the lung TRACERx cohort. Follow-up PBMC samples were sequenced whenever available, with the median time to follow-up being approximately 2 years after resection. In non-small cell lung cancer, the study made a quantitative comparison of TCR alpha and beta repertoires among multiple tumor regions, matched nontumor lung and blood. In the raw uncorrected reads, each unique combination of TCR and UMI appeared more than ten times on average. Beta-chain transcripts were consistently detected in greater numbers than alpha-chain transcripts, which likely reflects a higher abundance of beta-chain transcripts. TCR repertoire features were related to nonsynonymous mutation counts determined by whole-exome sequencing of tumor tissue. At surgery, both alpha and beta chains were TCR-sequenced in under 250 tumor regions, approximately 64 matched nontumor lung samples and some 56 PBMC samples.

The sample's time point label, decoded: blood at routine non-recurrence follow-up after resection. TCR sequencing used whole RNA extracted from tumor and nontumor lung tissue, or from cryopreserved PBMC samples, without cell sorting. A patient was chosen for TCR sequencing only when enough RNA was available from at least two tumor regions. Beyond this particular receptor, the publication reports: Ubiquitous expanded tumor TCRs were found in blood more often at tumor resection than at routine follow-up. Comparisons of baseline and follow-up blood repertoires included only 15 or so patients. Confirming at a functional level the hypothesis that regional TCRs recognize regional mutations was considered to require additional single-cell paired TCR alpha and beta sequencing.

To prepare the library, 5' RACE was applied. For sequencing, a NextSeq 500 was employed. In the TCR library protocol, a unique molecular identifier was attached to each TCR cDNA molecule so that PCR and sequencing errors could be corrected. Concerning the study's data processing: Decombinator tools were used for TCR identification, UMI-based error correction and CDR3 extraction. TCRs above a frequency of 2 per 1,000, corresponding to the top 1% of the tumor frequency distribution, were defined as expanded. Renyi diversity was computed with the R vegan package after each repertoire had been subsampled 100 times to 5,000 TCRs. CDR3 similarity networks were built from amino acid triplet string-kernel similarity, with CDR3s being connected when pairwise similarity was above 0.82. The public reads were run again by TCRdb, first through fastp at Q25 and then through MiXCR, and only productive beta chains were kept. Rows matching on CDR3 protein sequence are summarized as one entry with the most common DNA and genes. TCRdb, not the authors, supplied the V and J calls. The sample table shows fewer than 350 distinct CDR3 sequences, and just under 30% are seen once. The ten largest make up approximately 26% of the sample.

Rearrangement joined TRBV2 to TRBJ1-5; the D gene lacks a confident call. The sequence was obtained from a male donor with early-stage non-small cell lung cancer. Sequences were derived from PBMCs, sampled at follow-up. This receptor carries the CDR3 CASSEVVGILSNQPQHF. The DNA reads as follows: TGTGCCAGCAGTGAAGTCGTCGGTATTTTGAGCAATCAGCCCCAGCATTTT.